This T cell receptor beta chain was observed in a study of blood T cell repertoires in COVID-19. Study-level information: Samples representing acute and convalescent COVID-19 were sourced from the United States, Italy and Spain.

Generated by immunoSEQ multiplex PCR, the TCRdb table keeps only in-frame clones and is missing some. The data show some 86,000 clones, roughly 84% seen once. This CDR3 region has 15 residues. V lost 5 bases and J 5 bases, leaving 18 bases between the germline ends. The germline V gene has CDR1 MNHEY and CDR2 SVGAGI. The sample was peripheral blood. The origin of this receptor is a woman older than 75 with active or convalescent COVID-19. The V call is TRBV6-5, the J call TRBJ1-2; D not resolved. CDR3 sequence (DNA): TGTGCCAGCAGTCCGACCGGGTCCGGATGGTATGGCTACACCTTC. Encoded protein: CASSPTGSGWYGYTF.